The 4 T cell receptor beta chains given below trace back to one sample, sequenced in a study of T cells in Graves' hyperthyroidism and ophthalmopathy. It was RNA transcripts that yielded the amplified TCR beta CDR3 regions. In the first-round RT-PCR of the TCR CDR3, the HTBI primer set was used. TCRdb analysed the multiplex PCR reads with MiXCR anew, one entry per CDR3 protein. The sample records more than 95,000 distinct CDR3 sequences, approximately 48% being singletons. The sample taken for sequencing was blood. The receptors were sampled from a man aged 35 to 55 with Graves' hyperthyroidism.

The rearrangement joins TRBV9 to TRBJ2-7; D is undetermined. The CDR3 extends over 13 amino acids. In germline, CDR1 is SGDLS, CDR2 YYNGEE. Written as DNA, the CDR3 is TGTGCGAGCAGCCCCGGGCCCACCTACGAGCAGTACGTC. Its translation is CASSPGPTYEQYV.

The chain combines TRBV2 with TRBJ1-4; 8 bases line up with TRBD1. Germline V lookup: CDR1 SNHLY, CDR2 FYNNEI. V lost 6 bases to trimming and J lost 7 bases; unmatched junction nucleotides: 7. This CDR3 comprises 14 residues. The CDR3, as DNA: TGTGCCAGCAGGAGGACAGGGCCGGGTGAAAAACTGTTTTTT. Protein: CASRRTGPGEKLFF.

This clonotype has a count of ten or more. The chain uses TRBV10-3 and TRBJ2-7; 8 nucleotides match TRBD1. CDR3 size: 16 residues. The germline V gene encodes CDR1 ENHRY and CDR2 SYGVKD. V lost 4 bases to trimming and J lost 0 bases; unmatched junction nucleotides: 8. CDR3 loop: CAISGATGGSSYEQYF. DNA for the CDR3: TGTGCCATCAGTGGTGCAACAGGGGGGAGCTCCTACGAGCAGTACTTC.

V usage is TRBV7-9 and J usage is TRBJ1-6; tentative D call: TRBD1 (6 bases). The CDR3 consists of 15 residues. Trimming shortened V by 2 bases and J by 7 bases, and 12 bases separated the two germline ends. Per germline, CDR1 SEHNR and CDR2 FQNEAQ (reference sequence). The CDR3: CASSLRGTDNSPLHF. As DNA, the CDR3 is TGTGCCAGCAGCTTAAGGGGGACGGACAATTCACCCCTCCACTTT.